A single sample gave rise to the 9 T cell receptor beta chains below, sequenced in a study of T cell responses to AZD1222 COVID-19 vaccine. The table came from immunoSEQ multiplex PCR; TCRdb's copy has only in-frame clones and leaves some out. The sample records 75,000 to 100,000 clones, about 93% being singletons. Here the sequenced sample was peripheral blood, taken 28 days after the second AZD1222 dose. The origin of the receptors is an adult who received the AZD1222 COVID-19 vaccine.

The chain links TRBV5-1 to TRBJ1-6, with D perhaps TRBD1 (6 bases). This CDR3 is 12 amino acids long. The V gene lost 5 bases and the J gene lost 7 bases, with 7 bases spanning the gap. Per the germline V gene, CDR1 is SGHRS and CDR2 is YFSETQ. CDR3 nucleotides: TGCGCCAGCAGTACAGGGAATTCACCCCTCCACTTT. Translated, it gives CASSTGNSPLHF.

The V and J genes are TRBV6-5 and TRBJ1-2, with D unclear. Per germline, CDR1 MNHEY and CDR2 SVGAGI. The CDR3 has 14 amino acids. V lost 3 bases to trimming and J lost 1 base, with 9 bases between them. The CDR3 reads CASSYHSNNYGYTF. In nucleotides, the CDR3 is TGTGCCAGCAGTTATCACAGTAATAACTATGGCTACACCTTC.

The rearrangement links TRBV7-6 to TRBJ2-2, with TRBD1 identical over 7 bases. CDR3 length: 16 residues. Per the germline V gene, CDR1 is SGHVS and CDR2 is FNYEAQ. V was pared by 1 base and J by 1 base, with 3 bases of the junction left unmatched. CDR3 residues: CASSLVGTENTGELFF. In DNA form, the CDR3 reads TGTGCCAGCAGCTTAGTCGGGACAGAGAACACCGGGGAGCTGTTTTTT.

This chain links TRBV11-2 with TRBJ2-7; 11 bases line up with TRBD1. J gave up 2 bases and V 5 bases, and 5 bases lay outside the gene matches. CDR3 length: 15 residues. CDR1 and CDR2 (germline): SGHAT, FQNNGV. CDR3 DNA sequence: TGTGCCAGCAGCCCGGCGGGACAGGGGGCCTACGAGCAGTACTTC. This encodes CASSPAGQGAYEQYF.

This rearrangement joins TRBV5-4 to TRBJ1-2; D may be TRBD1 (6 bases). Germline CDR1 SGHNT, CDR2 YYREEE (reference sequence). This CDR3 contains 16 residues. Deletions cut 1 base from V and 2 bases from J, with 15 bases between. This CDR3 is CASSLLGGRHNYGYTF. In DNA form, the CDR3 reads TGTGCCAGCAGCTTGTTAGGGGGACGGCACAACTATGGCTACACCTTC.

This sequence joins TRBV10-3 and TRBJ2-7, with D unresolved. The CDR3 loop spans 13 amino acids. The germline V gene has CDR1 ENHRY and CDR2 SYGVKD. Trimming removed 2 bases from V and 1 base from J, with 6 bases in between. The CDR3 is CAISEVSSYEQYF. The DNA of the CDR3 is TGTGCCATCAGTGAGGTCAGTTCCTACGAGCAGTACTTC.

The chain recombines TRBV27 with TRBJ1-6; tentative D call: TRBD1 (6 bases). Germline V lookup: CDR1 MNHEY, CDR2 SMNVEV (reference sequence). V lost 6 bases and J 8 bases, leaving 14 bases between the germline ends. This CDR3 has 14 residues. The CDR3 DNA reads TGTGCCAGCAGGGCAGGGGACACTCATTCACCCCTCCACTTT. Its translation: CASRAGDTHSPLHF.

The CDR3 DNA follows: TGCAGCGTCCGTCAGGGAGGAGAGACCCAGTACTTC. Translating it yields CSVRQGGETQYF. The chain links TRBV29-1 to TRBJ2-5; D is perhaps TRBD2 (6 bases). The germline V gene encodes CDR1 SQVTM and CDR2 ANQGSEA. The CDR3 totals 12 residues. V was shortened by 6 bases and J by 4 bases, with 12 bases between the two germline ends.

This chain links TRBV4-3 with TRBJ2-6; D may be TRBD2 (6 bases). Germline CDR1 is LGHNA and CDR2 is YSLEER. The CDR3 loop spans 15 amino acids. Trimming removed 2 bases at V and 2 bases at J, with 7 bases between. CDR3 sequence: CASSQRGTGANVLTF. The CDR3 nucleotides read TGCGCCAGCAGCCAACGCGGGACTGGGGCCAACGTCCTGACTTTC.